These 30 T cell receptor beta chains originate from one sample sequenced in a study of T cell responses to AZD1222 COVID-19 vaccine. Only in-frame clones appear in the TCRdb table, and some are missing; sequencing was by immunoSEQ multiplex PCR. The repertoire has fewer than 200,000 clones, around 92% of them found once; the top ten carry about 10%. Sequenced here: peripheral blood, sampled on day 0 of AZD1222 vaccination. These receptors all come from an adult in good health.

This chain connects TRBV6-5 to TRBJ1-2; D might be TRBD1 (5 bases). V was trimmed by 10 bases and J by 0 bases, leaving 12 bases between them. The CDR3 is made up of 13 amino acids. In germline, CDR1 is MNHEY, CDR2 SVGAGI. The CDR3 region has the DNA TGTGCCACCCTAGGGGCAGCTAACTATGGCTACACCTTC. It specifies CATLGAANYGYTF.

J is TRBJ2-2 and V is TRBV11-2, with D unresolved. With 3 bases removed from V and 2 bases from J, the gap between germline ends came to 10 bases. The CDR3 sequence is 15 residues long. In germline, CDR1 is SGHAT, CDR2 FQNNGV. CDR3 bases: TGTGCCAGCAGCTTCGACACGGCAAACACCGGGGAGCTGTTTTTT. Amino acid sequence: CASSFDTANTGELFF.

This chain connects TRBV4-1 to TRBJ1-2, with 8 bases that match TRBD1. CDR3 size: 16 residues. Germline loops: CDR1 MGHRA, CDR2 YSYEKL. Trimming removed 6 bases from V and 0 bases from J; junction bases left unmatched: 9. The CDR3: CASSGGRQGPNYGYTF. The CDR3 nucleotides are TGCGCCAGCAGTGGGGGGCGACAGGGGCCTAACTATGGCTACACCTTC.

This chain connects TRBV18 to TRBJ1-4; no definite D call. Trimming removed 5 bases at V and 0 bases at J, with 10 bases between. The CDR3 covers 15 residues. The germline gives CDR1 KGHSH, CDR2 LQKENI. This CDR3 reads CASSGSRATNEKLFF. The CDR3 DNA reads as TGTGCCAGCTCAGGGAGTCGGGCAACTAATGAAAAACTGTTTTTT.

This clone occurred once. The chain uses TRBV28 and TRBJ2-1; D is perhaps TRBD1 or TRBD2 (5 bases each). The CDR3 sequence is 12 residues long. Germline lookup yields CDR1 MDHEN and CDR2 SYDVKM. The V end lost 11 bases, the J end lost 9 bases, and 17 bases lay between the germline ends. The CDR3 DNA is TGTGCCTGGGGACCAGGGATTATTGAGCAGTTCTTC. This sequence encodes CAWGPGIIEQFF.

The V and J genes are TRBV4-1 and TRBJ1-1; 7 nucleotides agree with TRBD1. Germline V gene sequence: CDR1 MGHRA, CDR2 YSYEKL. Unmatched junction bases numbered 6, after V lost 4 bases and J lost 4 bases. The CDR3 totals 14 residues. CDR3 region: CASSRGNRGTEAFF. The CDR3 DNA sequence: TGCGCCAGCAGCCGAGGAAACAGGGGCACTGAAGCTTTCTTT.

This chain connects TRBV6-2 or TRBV6-3 to TRBJ1-1; possible D gene TRBD1, 6 bases. The CDR3 runs to 15 residues. The V and J ends lost 5 bases and 4 bases respectively, with 17 bases between them. Germline assignment: CDR1 MNHEY and CDR2 SVGEGT. The DNA for the CDR3 is TGTGCCAGCAGTCCCGAGGGGGGGCAGGGCACTGAAGCTTTCTTT. Protein sequence: CASSPEGGQGTEAFF.

This chain connects TRBV2 to TRBJ2-5, with D maybe TRBD2 (5 bases). The CDR3 runs 10 residues. Germline-derived CDR1 and CDR2 are SNHLY and FYNNEI. The CDR3 loop is CAGSVETQYF. The CDR3 nucleotides are TGTGCGGGGAGCGTGGAGACCCAGTACTTC.

V and J are TRBV19 and TRBJ1-1, with D unresolved. The V gene's germline CDR1 is LNHDA and CDR2 SQIVND (reference sequence). V lost 5 bases and J 1 base, leaving 11 bases between the germline ends. CDR3 size: 14 residues. For the CDR3, the DNA is TGTGCCAGTAGTGTCCCGGCAGGGAACACTGAAGCTTTCTTT. Encoded protein: CASSVPAGNTEAFF.

The chain recombines TRBV6-4 with TRBJ2-7; 8 nucleotides align to TRBD1. This CDR3 comprises 17 residues. CDR1 MRHNA and CDR2 SNTAGT come from the germline V gene. J lost 3 bases, V lost 7 bases, and 17 bases had no gene match. Here the CDR3 reads CASTRDRGSGNLYEQYF. Written as DNA, the CDR3 is TGTGCCAGCACCCGTGACAGGGGATCCGGGAACCTCTACGAGCAGTACTTC.

The rearrangement links TRBV30 to TRBJ2-2; maybe TRBD1 (5 bases). The CDR3 totals 14 residues. The germline CDR1 and CDR2 sequences are GTSNPN and SVGIG (reference sequence). V lost 4 bases and J lost 0, with 9 bases in between. The CDR3 DNA reads TGTGCCTGGATGTTGGGGCCGAACACCGGGGAGCTGTTTTTT. Residues: CAWMLGPNTGELFF.

The chain links TRBV12-3 or TRBV12-4 to TRBJ1-5, with D unclear. The V and J ends lost 3 bases and 4 bases respectively, with 4 bases between them. The CDR3 runs 12 residues. The CDR3 bases are TGTGCCAGCAGTTTCCTGAATCAGCCCCAGCATTTT. This gives the protein CASSFLNQPQHF.

The chain has TRBV9 and TRBJ2-1; TRBD2 matches 12 bases. The trim removed 4 bases at V and 10 bases at J, leaving 15 bases unmatched. The CDR3 is 17 amino acids. Germline V gene data show CDR1 as SGDLS and CDR2 as YYNGEE. CDR3 nucleotide sequence: TGTGCCAGCAGCACAGCGACTAGCGGGGGTGGCCCTCGGGAGCAGTTCTTC. This encodes CASSTATSGGGPREQFF.

This chain links TRBV30 with TRBJ1-2; D remains unclear. V dropped 3 bases and J dropped 4 bases, with 12 bases sitting between them. Germline V gives CDR1 GTSNPN, CDR2 SVGIG (reference sequence). CDR3 length equals 13 residues. The CDR3 reads CAWSLNKAYGYTF. The CDR3, as DNA: TGTGCCTGGAGCCTTAATAAAGCCTATGGCTACACCTTC. Together with reference TRBV30 and TRBJ1-2, the CDR3 gives the full variable domain: SQTIHQWPATLVQPVGSPLSLECTVEGTSNPNLYWYRQAAGRGLQLLFYSVGIGQISSEVPQNLSASRPQDRQFILSSKKLLLSDSGFYLCAWSLNKAYGYTFGSGTRLTVV.

The chain links TRBV10-3 to TRBJ1-2; TRBD1 is a possible D gene (6 bases). The V gene lost 6 bases and the J gene lost 6 bases, with 11 bases spanning the gap. The CDR3 contains 12 residues. The germline V gene has CDR1 ENHRY and CDR2 SYGVKD. CDR3: CAISPQGNGYTF. CDR3 nucleotides: TGTGCCATCAGCCCCCAGGGGAATGGCTACACCTTC.

CDR3 coding DNA: TGTGCCGCCCCCCAAGGACAGGGACGTTTAGGCTACACCTTC. It yields the protein CAAPQGQGRLGYTF. The chain is built from TRBV2 and TRBJ1-2, with TRBD1 identical over 8 bases. The CDR3 extends over 14 amino acids. V dropped 11 bases and J dropped 8; count of bases not matched to a gene: 16. Germline CDR1 reads SNHLY; CDR2 reads FYNNEI.

This clone was counted once. V and J are TRBV18 and TRBJ1-1; unclear D gene. There are 13 residues in the CDR3. V lost 6 bases, J lost 6 bases, and 14 bases lay in between. Germline-derived CDR1 and CDR2 are KGHSH and LQKENI. CDR3 in DNA: TGTGCCAGCTCTCCAGACGGAGGTGCTGAAGCTTTCTTT. Translated, it gives CASSPDGGAEAFF.

This chain joins TRBV13 and TRBJ2-5, with D uncertain. The CDR3 extends over 12 amino acids. V shed 0 bases and J shed 5 bases, with 4 bases lying between them. Germline V CDR1 and CDR2: PRHDT, FYEKMQ (reference sequence). The CDR3 reads CASSLGSETQYF. The CDR3 nucleotides read TGTGCCAGCAGCTTAGGTTCCGAGACCCAGTACTTC.

This clone has only one observation. The chain is built from TRBV29-1 and TRBJ1-4, with a possible D match to TRBD1 (6 bases). The CDR3 has 12 amino acids. The germline V gene has CDR1 SQVTM and CDR2 ANQGSEA. V lost 5 bases, J lost 5 bases, and 9 bases lay in between. CDR3 amino acids: CSVSGENEKLFF. CDR3 DNA sequence: TGCAGCGTTTCAGGGGAGAATGAAAAACTGTTTTTT.

J is TRBJ1-2 and V is TRBV9, with TRBD1 matching 7 bases. Germline lookup yields CDR1 SGDLS and CDR2 YYNGEE. This CDR3 region has 18 residues. The junction had 14 bases not matched to a gene; V was cut back by 3 bases and J by 0 bases. CDR3 in DNA: TGTGCCAGCAGCGAGCTACCCCGGGACAGTTCATCTAACTATGGCTACACCTTC. Translation: CASSELPRDSSSNYGYTF.

The V call is TRBV5-6, the J call TRBJ1-3, with 7 bases fitting TRBD1. Germline V CDR1 and CDR2: SGHDT, YYEEEE. The CDR3 totals 16 residues. The junction had 7 bases not matched to a gene; V was cut back by 0 bases and J by 4 bases. The DNA for the CDR3 is TGTGCCAGCAGCTTGGGACAGGGTCTTTTGGGAAACACCATATATTTT. It specifies CASSLGQGLLGNTIYF.

The gene calls are TRBV7-9 and TRBJ1-1, with D perhaps matching TRBD1 (5 bases). CDR1 and CDR2 from the germline V gene are SEHNR and FQNEAQ (reference sequence). Trimming cost V 5 bases and J 0 bases, with 13 bases left between them. The CDR3 is 15 amino acids. The CDR3 is CASSPRGGMNTEAFF. CDR3 nucleotides: TGTGCCAGCAGCCCGCGTGGGGGTATGAACACTGAAGCTTTCTTT.

The V call is TRBV11-2, the J call TRBJ2-1, with 12 bases that match TRBD2. Trimming removed 4 bases from V and 5 bases from J; junction bases left unmatched: 6. CDR3 length equals 16 residues. In germline, CDR1 is SGHAT, CDR2 FQNNGV. The CDR3 spells CASSSLAGGRHNEQFF. The CDR3 bases are TGTGCCAGCAGCTCCCTAGCGGGGGGGAGACACAATGAGCAGTTCTTC.

The chain joins TRBV6-5 to TRBJ1-6; no clear D gene. Trimming removed 6 bases from V and 4 bases from J, with 13 bases in between. The length of the CDR3 is 15 residues. CDR1 is MNHEY, CDR2 SVGAGI, per germline. Here the CDR3 DNA reads TGTGCCAGCAGGTCCCGTTCGCCTTATAATTCACCCCTCCACTTT. It translates to CASRSRSPYNSPLHF.

This clone was seen once. This chain links TRBV19 with TRBJ1-1; 9 bases agree with TRBD1. The germline V gene has CDR1 LNHDA and CDR2 SQIVND (reference sequence). The V and J ends lost 3 bases and 12 bases, in that order; junction bases with no gene match: 5. This CDR3 has 12 amino acids. CDR3 in DNA: TGTGCCAGTAGTATGGGGACAGGGACGACTTTCTTT. Translating it yields CASSMGTGTTFF.

This rearrangement joins TRBV2 to TRBJ2-2, with a tentative D call TRBD2 (5 bases). With 5 bases removed from V and 1 base from J, the gap between germline ends came to 8 bases. Per germline, CDR1 SNHLY and CDR2 FYNNEI. The CDR3 extends over 14 amino acids. CDR3: CASSRSGNTGELFF. The CDR3 DNA is TGTGCCAGCAGTAGGAGCGGGAACACCGGGGAGCTGTTTTTT.

This chain links TRBV6-5 with TRBJ2-1, with 8 bases identical to TRBD2. V trimming: 8 bases; J trimming: 12 bases; junction bases outside the gene matches: 15. This CDR3 spans 14 amino acids. Germline CDR1 reads MNHEY; CDR2 reads SVGAGI. CDR3 amino acids: CASWDKEERGGQFF. For the CDR3, the DNA is TGTGCCAGCTGGGACAAGGAGGAACGGGGGGGGCAGTTCTTC.

Turning to this clone: The limits of the CDR3 on the DNA are not certain, so only TCRdb's listed CDR3 is given. The rearrangement uses TRBV13 and TRBJ2-1. Germline values: CDR1 PRHDT, CDR2 FYEKMQ (reference sequence). The CDR3 is 17 amino acids in total, end residues counted. The CDR3 is CASSLDVGPVSADEQFF.

This chain joins TRBV28 and TRBJ1-1; D is uncertain. Germline CDR1 is MDHEN and CDR2 is SYDVKM. The CDR3 is made up of 10 amino acids. V was cut by 4 bases and J by 8 bases, with 5 bases left in between. The CDR3 spells CASSYLEAFF. DNA for the CDR3: TGTGCCAGCAGTTATCTCGAAGCTTTCTTT.

The chain uses TRBV7-9 and TRBJ1-2; D is uncertain. V lost 5 bases to trimming and J lost 4 bases, with 11 bases between them. The CDR3 loop spans 13 amino acids. Germline loops: CDR1 SEHNR, CDR2 FQNEAQ (reference sequence). CDR3 sequence (DNA): TGTGCCAGCAGCCCGAGAGACGCCTATGGCTACACCTTC. This codes for CASSPRDAYGYTF.